Listed below are T cell receptor beta chains from one sample, sequenced in a study of shared clonotypes between healthy human individuals. Some clones are missing from TCRdb's copy, which holds only in-frame ones; the method was immunoSEQ multiplex PCR. The sample lists some 2,000,000 clones, about 95% occurring once. Sequencing used naive CD8+ T cells sorted from blood. The receptors originated from a man between 18 and 35 years old in good health. Each CDR3 is given with its conserved first and last residue. D genes are given only for firm matches. Clone size, where shown, is once, few, many, or a class for clones that have expanded.

CDR3aa	CDR3nt	d_gene	j_gene	v_gene	abundance
CASSPRDSKFSGNTIYF	TGTGCCAGCAGCCCCCGGGACAGCAAGTTCTCTGGAAACACCATATATTTT	TRBD1	TRBJ1-3	TRBV4-2	.
CSVEDRGTGDGYTF	TGCAGCGTTGAAGATCGCGGGACAGGGGATGGCTACACCTTC	TRBD1	TRBJ1-2	TRBV29-1	.
CASSQDSGGLSEAFF	TGCGCCAGCAGCCAAGATTCAGGGGGACTCTCTGAAGCTTTCTTT	TRBD1	TRBJ1-1	TRBV4-1	.
CAISEWVQMNSNQPQHF	TGTGCCATCAGTGAGTGGGTACAGATGAATAGCAATCAGCCCCAGCATTTT	.	TRBJ1-5	TRBV10-3	.
CASSFPRGAGTNYGYTF	TGTGCCAGCAGCTTCCCACGTGGGGCAGGGACTAACTATGGCTACACCTTC	.	TRBJ1-2	TRBV7-8	.
CASSRQESYEQYF	TGCGCCAGCAGCCGGCAGGAGTCCTACGAGCAGTACTTC	.	TRBJ2-7	TRBV4-1	.
CASSQVEGSYNEQFF	TGCGCCAGCAGCCAGGTGGAGGGCTCCTACAATGAGCAGTTCTTC	.	TRBJ2-1	TRBV4-3	.
CASKLGQIASNEKLFF	TGTGCCAGCAAGTTGGGACAGATTGCCTCCAATGAAAAACTGTTTTTT	TRBD1	TRBJ1-4	TRBV6-6	.
CASSQDRGQGYEQYF	TGCGCCAGCAGCCAAGATCGGGGACAGGGCTACGAGCAGTACTTC	TRBD1	TRBJ2-7	TRBV4-1	.
CASSVGAGGLNEQFF	TGTGCCAGCAGCGTAGGAGCGGGAGGGCTTAATGAGCAGTTCTTC	TRBD2	TRBJ2-1	TRBV9	.
CASHAIQHF	TGCGCCAGTCATGCGATACAGCATTTT	.	TRBJ1-5	TRBV10-2	few
CSVVRGGNGYTF	TGCAGCGTTGTACGGGGAGGAAATGGCTACACCTTC	.	TRBJ1-2	TRBV29-1	.
CASSEVASGSYEQYF	TGTGCCAGCAGTGAAGTGGCTAGCGGATCCTACGAGCAGTACTTC	TRBD2	TRBJ2-7	TRBV2	.
CASSAGQGTGYTF	TGTGCCAGCAGCGCTGGACAGGGAACTGGCTACACCTTC	TRBD1	TRBJ1-2	TRBV6-6	.
CASSIDHGREGADTQYF	TGTGCCAGTAGTATAGATCATGGGCGGGAGGGCGCAGATACGCAGTATTTT	TRBD2	TRBJ2-3	TRBV19	.
CASSLASGDEQYF	TGTGCTAGCAGCTTAGCTTCGGGAGATGAGCAGTACTTC	.	TRBJ2-7	TRBV7-7	.
CASSQTSSGASYEQYF	TGCGCCAGCAGCCAAACCTCTAGCGGGGCCAGCTACGAGCAGTACTTC	TRBD2	TRBJ2-7	TRBV4-1	.
CASSSLTGSTDTQYF	TGTGCCAGCAGCTCGTTGACAGGAAGCACAGATACGCAGTATTTT	.	TRBJ2-3	TRBV5-6	.
CASSEIRLGDTGELFF	TGTGCCAGCAGTGAAATCAGACTCGGGGACACCGGGGAGCTGTTTTTT	.	TRBJ2-2	TRBV6-1	.
CASSPIGGDAETQYF	TGTGCCAGTAGTCCCATCGGGGGCGACGCCGAGACCCAGTACTTC	.	TRBJ2-5	TRBV19	.
CASSPLTVTENTGELFF	TGTGCCAGCAGCCCCCTGACGGTGACTGAGAACACCGGGGAGCTGTTTTTT	.	TRBJ2-2	TRBV7-6	few
CASSPDTGDAEAFF	TGTGCCAGCAGCCCTGACACAGGGGACGCTGAAGCTTTCTTT	TRBD1	TRBJ1-1	TRBV27	once
CASSSTWGAYEQYF	TGTGCCAGCAGCAGCACGTGGGGGGCCTACGAGCAGTACTTC	.	TRBJ2-7	TRBV4-2	.
CASSTRSSYEQYF	TGTGCCAGCAGTACACGGAGCTCCTACGAGCAGTACTTC	.	TRBJ2-7	TRBV27	.
CAWSPTSYGYTF	TGTGCCTGGAGTCCGACAAGCTATGGCTACACCTTC	.	TRBJ1-2	TRBV30	few
CASSEAGTVFNQPQHF	TGTGCCAGCAGTGAAGCGGGGACCGTCTTCAATCAGCCCCAGCATTTT	.	TRBJ1-5	TRBV6-1	.
CASSPGQGWEETQYF	TGCGCCAGCAGCCCGGGACAGGGATGGGAAGAGACCCAGTACTTC	TRBD1	TRBJ2-5	TRBV4-3	.
CASSLTGGTGELFF	TGTGCCAGCAGTCTGACAGGGGGCACCGGGGAGCTGTTTTTT	TRBD1	TRBJ2-2	TRBV2	.
CASSLGPGRHEQFF	TGTGCCAGCAGTTTAGGTCCAGGGCGTCATGAGCAGTTCTTC	.	TRBJ2-1	TRBV27	once
CASSLAGLAGSGDIQYF	TGCGCCAGCAGCTTGGCCGGGCTAGCGGGGTCCGGAGACATTCAGTACTTC	TRBD2	TRBJ2-4	TRBV5-1	.
CAISAGQNYEQYF	TGTGCCATCAGCGCCGGACAAAACTACGAGCAGTACTTC	.	TRBJ2-7	TRBV10-3	once
CASGTGSYEQYF	TGTGCCAGCGGTACAGGGTCCTACGAGCAGTACTTC	.	TRBJ2-7	TRBV2	.
CASSQIAGLGNEQFF	TGCGCCAGCAGCCAGATAGCGGGACTGGGGAATGAGCAGTTCTTC	TRBD2	TRBJ2-1	TRBV4-1	.
CASRASTGGAISIYGYTF	TGCGCCAGCAGAGCCTCAACAGGGGGCGCGATATCTATCTATGGCTACACCTTC	TRBD1	TRBJ1-2	TRBV10-2	.
CASSEQGGYTEAFF	TGTGCCAGCAGTGAACAGGGGGGGTACACTGAAGCTTTCTTT	TRBD1	TRBJ1-1	TRBV2	.
CAWTGWEGTEAFF	TGTGCCTGGACGGGTTGGGAGGGCACTGAAGCTTTCTTT	.	TRBJ1-1	TRBV30	.
CASSLGEGEAFF	TGTGCCAGCAGCCTAGGGGAGGGTGAAGCTTTCTTT	.	TRBJ1-1	TRBV5-6	.